These T cell receptor beta chains were read from a single sample in a study of human T cells and chemical hapten exposure. TCRdb processed the RACE reads anew with MiXCR; each CDR3 protein has one entry. Counted here are roughly 45,000 distinct CDR3 sequences, about a tenth occurring once; the ten biggest clones make up 4.5%. The specimen comprised whole blood, sampled in connection with sensitization to the hapten diphenylcyclopropenone (DPC). Receptors were obtained from a woman between 45 and 60 years old with alopecia areata. Some clones in this sample may be carry-over from other donors' samples. Both conserved end residues are part of each CDR3. D genes are given only for firm matches. Not all rows give a size; the values are once, few, many and, for expanded clones, a class.

clone_size	v_call	j_call	d_call	cdr3_nt	cdr3_aa
-	TRBV7-2	TRBJ1-4	-	TGTGCCAGCAGCTTAGGGCCAGCCCTGGGTGAAAAACTGTTTTTT	CASSLGPALGEKLFF
many	TRBV7-2	TRBJ2-7	-	TGTGCCAGCAGCCCAGGCGGCGGGTATGACTACGAGCAGTACTTC	CASSPGGGYDYEQYF
many	TRBV20-1	TRBJ1-5	TRBD1	TGCAGTGCACAACAGGGGGCGCGTGACAATCAGCCCCAGCATTTT	CSAQQGARDNQPQHF
many	TRBV27	TRBJ1-5	TRBD1	TGTGCCAGCAGTCAATCGACAGGGGGCGATCAGCCCCAGCATTTT	CASSQSTGGDQPQHF
many	TRBV2	TRBJ1-2	-	TGTGCCAGCGCCTTGACGGGGAGTCAGGGCTACACCTTC	CASALTGSQGYTF
many	TRBV12-5	TRBJ2-7	-	TGTGCTAGTGGTTTTTCCGGGTGGGAGCAGTACTTC	CASGFSGWEQYF
many	TRBV14	TRBJ2-4	-	TGTGCCAGCAGCCAAGAAACTCATAGGCTACCTCGCAAAAACATTCAGTACTTC	CASSQETHRLPRKNIQYF
-	TRBV28	TRBJ2-3	-	TGTGCCAGCTTGACTAGAGACACAGATACGCAGTATTTT	CASLTRDTDTQYF
few	TRBV29-1	TRBJ2-1	TRBD2	TGCAGCGTTGCGGCGCGGGAGTCCTGGGGTGAGCAGTTCTTC	CSVAARESWGEQFF
many	TRBV9	TRBJ2-1	-	TGTGCCAGCAGCAGTTCTCCCTATGAGCAGTTCTTC	CASSSSPYEQFF
many	TRBV29-1	TRBJ2-1	-	TGCAGCGTTGCTTCCCAGCGGGATGAGCAGTTCTTC	CSVASQRDEQFF
many	TRBV7-6	TRBJ2-2	TRBD1	TGTGCCAGCACCCTGGACAGGGCGCTCGGGGAGCTGTTTTTT	CASTLDRALGELFF
many	TRBV4-3	TRBJ1-2	-	TGCGCCAGCAGCCAAGTTATAGGTATAACTGGCTACACCTTC	CASSQVIGITGYTF
many	TRBV18	TRBJ1-5	-	TGTGCCAGCTCACCACTACGGGATAGCAATCAGCCCCAGCATTTT	CASSPLRDSNQPQHF
-	TRBV28	TRBJ1-1	-	TGTGCCAGCAGTTTAGGGCGAGAAGCTTTCTTT	CASSLGREAFF
few	TRBV4-3	TRBJ1-1	-	TGCGCCAGCAGCCCGGCTTTCTCTGACACTGAAGCTTTCTTT	CASSPAFSDTEAFF
-	TRBV29-1	TRBJ2-1	-	TGCAGCGTTGAAGACCCGCCAGGACCGCTGAGTGAGCAGTTCTTC	CSVEDPPGPLSEQFF
many	TRBV19	TRBJ2-6	-	TGTGCCAGTAGTCCACCGGGGGCCAACGTCCTGACTTTC	CASSPPGANVLTF
many	TRBV9	TRBJ2-1	-	TGTGCCAGCAGCCCCCGGGGCACCTCTCGGGATGAGCAGTTCTTC	CASSPRGTSRDEQFF
few	TRBV9	TRBJ2-7	-	TGTGCCAGCAGCGCTGGAGGGGAGCAGTACTTC	CASSAGGEQYF
-	TRBV28	TRBJ2-2	-	TGTGCCAGCAGTTTAGACAGTTCGAACACCGGGGAGCTGTTTTTT	CASSLDSSNTGELFF
-	TRBV7-9	TRBJ1-4	-	TGTGCCAGCAGCACGACAGCAACTAATGAAAAACTGTTTTTT	CASSTTATNEKLFF
many	TRBV20-1	TRBJ2-1	-	TGCAGTGCGAACGACTGGGGGACGTCCTCCTACAATGAGCAGTTCTTC	CSANDWGTSSYNEQFF
many	TRBV28	TRBJ2-3	-	TGTGCCAGCAGTTTACCGGGACTCATCGGGACAGATACGCAGTATTTT	CASSLPGLIGTDTQYF
many	TRBV9	TRBJ2-7	-	TGTGCCAGCAGCGCAACGGACAGCTACGAGCAGTACTTC	CASSATDSYEQYF
-	TRBV28	TRBJ2-5	-	TGTGCCAGCAGTATTAGCGGCCCGCAGTGGACCCAGTACTTC	CASSISGPQWTQYF
many	TRBV6-2/TRBV6-3	TRBJ2-7	TRBD2	TGTGCCAGCAGCGATCAGCTAGCGGGATTCTACGAGCAGTACTTC	CASSDQLAGFYEQYF
many	TRBV20-1	TRBJ1-6	-	TGCAGTCACGATTATAAAGAGCGGGGAGGTTCACCCCTCCACTTT	CSHDYKERGGSPLHF
-	TRBV28	TRBJ2-3	-	TGTGCCACCCATACAGTGATCACAGATACGCAGTATTTT	CATHTVITDTQYF
many	TRBV7-9	TRBJ1-2	TRBD1	TGTGCCAGCAGCCCCCCGGACAGGGGGATTTCCTATGGCTACACCTTC	CASSPPDRGISYGYTF
few	TRBV18	TRBJ1-1	-	TGTGCCAGCTCACCACCCGATTCTATTACAGATCTGAACACTGAAGCTTTCTTT	CASSPPDSITDLNTEAFF
-	TRBV12-2	TRBJ2-7	-	TGTGCAAGTCGCTTAGTTCTTGTGTTTTCTGGGCTAGCCGAGACCTACGAGCAGTACTTC	CASRLVLVFSGLAETYEQYF
many	TRBV10-3	TRBJ1-5	TRBD1	TGTGCCATAGGACAGGGGAGGGGGCAGCCCCAGCATTTT	CAIGQGRGQPQHF
many	TRBV11-2	TRBJ1-1	-	TGTGCCAGCAGCTCCTTGACAGGCTCGAACACTGAAGCTTTCTTT	CASSSLTGSNTEAFF
many	TRBV11-2	TRBJ2-1	TRBD2	TGTGCCAGCAGCAAAGACCCAGCGGGAGGCACCTACAATGAGCAGTTCTTC	CASSKDPAGGTYNEQFF
many	TRBV2	TRBJ2-3	TRBD1	TGTGCCAGCAGTGGTGGACAGGGCACAGATACGCAGTATTTT	CASSGGQGTDTQYF
many	TRBV2	TRBJ2-3	TRBD2	TGTGCCAGCGGGGTTTCACTAGCGGGAGAAAATACGCAGTATTTT	CASGVSLAGENTQYF
many	TRBV2	TRBJ1-1	-	TGTGCCAGCAGCGGACAGTATAGCAACACTGAAGCTTTCTTT	CASSGQYSNTEAFF
-	TRBV28	TRBJ2-1	TRBD2	TGTGCCAGCCTGTCCTCTAGCGGAGGGACCTACAATGAGCAGTTCTTC	CASLSSSGGTYNEQFF
many	TRBV12-3/TRBV12-4	TRBJ2-2	-	TGTGCCAGCAGTTTACAGGAGAACACCGGGGAGCTGTTTTTT	CASSLQENTGELFF
many	TRBV7-6	TRBJ2-7	-	TGTGCCAGCGAGTCGGGAAGAGGGTACGAGCAGTACTTC	CASESGRGYEQYF
-	TRBV18	TRBJ2-1	-	TGTGCCAGCTCACCAGACATTTTAGGCCCCTACAATGAGCAGTTCTTC	CASSPDILGPYNEQFF
-	TRBV7-9	TRBJ1-5	-	TGTGCCAGCAGCTCCCACGGTTTAGGTCAGCCCCAGCATTTT	CASSSHGLGQPQHF
few	TRBV7-2	TRBJ2-7	TRBD2	TGTGCCAGCAGCCCCCATAGCGGGAGCTACGAGCAGTACTTC	CASSPHSGSYEQYF
many	TRBV5-1	TRBJ1-2	-	TGCGCCAGCAGCTCTTCGGGGGGAGACACTGGCTACACCTTC	CASSSSGGDTGYTF
many	TRBV11-2	TRBJ1-2	TRBD1	TGTGCCAGCAGGTCGGACAGGGGGGACTATGGCTACACCTTC	CASRSDRGDYGYTF
many	TRBV27	TRBJ2-3	-	TGTGCCAGCAGTTCGACCCTCGGAGATACGCAGTATTTT	CASSSTLGDTQYF